This TCR beta chain was captured in a study of blood T cell repertoires in COVID-19. About the study: In each case, the material was cDNA or gDNA derived from T cells, B-cell-depleted T cells, or PBMCs.

This clone showed up just once. V dropped 1 base and J dropped 6 bases, with 15 bases sitting between them. The germline V gene has CDR1 LGHDT and CDR2 YNNKEL (reference sequence). This CDR3 has 16 residues. Profiled with immunoSEQ multiplex PCR; TCRdb holds only in-frame clones, not every one. The sample consists of about 180,000 clones, roughly 88% of them appearing once. This chain links TRBV3-1 (or the pseudogene TRBV3-2) with TRBJ2-2, with D perhaps matching TRBD2 (6 bases). This clonotype was obtained from a man between 60 and 75 years old with acute or convalescent COVID-19. The material sequenced was peripheral blood. The CDR3 loop is CASSQGGGRTSGELFF. The CDR3, as DNA: TGTGCCAGCAGCCAAGGTGGAGGGAGAACGTCCGGGGAGCTGTTTTTT.